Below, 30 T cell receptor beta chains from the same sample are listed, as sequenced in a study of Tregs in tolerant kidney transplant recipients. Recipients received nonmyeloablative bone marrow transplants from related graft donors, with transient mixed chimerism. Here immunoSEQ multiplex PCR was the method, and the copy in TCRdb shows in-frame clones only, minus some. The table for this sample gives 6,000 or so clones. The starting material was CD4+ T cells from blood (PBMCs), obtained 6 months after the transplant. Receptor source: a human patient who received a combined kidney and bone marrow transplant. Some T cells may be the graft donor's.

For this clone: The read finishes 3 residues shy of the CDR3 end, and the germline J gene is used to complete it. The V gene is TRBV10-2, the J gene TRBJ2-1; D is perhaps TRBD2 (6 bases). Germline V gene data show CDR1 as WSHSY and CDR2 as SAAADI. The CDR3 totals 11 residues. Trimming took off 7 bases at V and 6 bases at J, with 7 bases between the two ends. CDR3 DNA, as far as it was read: TGCGCCAGCACTAGCGTCAATGAG. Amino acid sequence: CASTSVNE. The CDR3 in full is CASTSVNEQFF.

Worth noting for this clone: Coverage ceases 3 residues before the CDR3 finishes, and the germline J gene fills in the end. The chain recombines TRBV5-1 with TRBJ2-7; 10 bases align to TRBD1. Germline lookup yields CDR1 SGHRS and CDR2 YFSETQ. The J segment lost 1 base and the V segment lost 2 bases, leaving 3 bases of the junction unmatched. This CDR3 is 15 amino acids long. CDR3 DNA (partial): TGCGCCAGCAGCTTCCGGGACAGGGGTTCCTACGAG. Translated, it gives CASSFRDRGSYE. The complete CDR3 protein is CASSFRDRGSYEQYF.

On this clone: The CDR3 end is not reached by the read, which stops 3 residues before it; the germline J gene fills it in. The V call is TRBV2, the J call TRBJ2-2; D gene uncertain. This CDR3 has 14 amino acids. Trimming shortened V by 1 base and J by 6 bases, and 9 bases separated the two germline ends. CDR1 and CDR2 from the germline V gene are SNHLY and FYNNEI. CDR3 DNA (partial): TGTGCCAGCAGTGAAGACCTCGCAGCCGGGGAG. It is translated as CASSEDLAAGE. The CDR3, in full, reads CASSEDLAAGELFF.

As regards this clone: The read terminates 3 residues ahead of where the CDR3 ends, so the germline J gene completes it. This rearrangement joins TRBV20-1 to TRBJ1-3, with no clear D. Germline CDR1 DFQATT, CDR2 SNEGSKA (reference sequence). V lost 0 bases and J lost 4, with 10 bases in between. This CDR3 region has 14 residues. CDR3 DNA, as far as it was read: TGCAGTGCTAGAGATCGTTTAATCGGAAACACC. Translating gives CSARDRLIGNT. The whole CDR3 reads CSARDRLIGNTIYF.

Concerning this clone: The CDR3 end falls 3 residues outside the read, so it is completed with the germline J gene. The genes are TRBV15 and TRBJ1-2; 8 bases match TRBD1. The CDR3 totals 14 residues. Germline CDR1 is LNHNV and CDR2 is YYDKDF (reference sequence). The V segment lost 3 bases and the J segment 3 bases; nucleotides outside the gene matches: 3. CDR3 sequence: CATSRAGGDYGYTF. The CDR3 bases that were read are TGTGCCACCAGCAGGGCAGGGGGCGACTATGGC.

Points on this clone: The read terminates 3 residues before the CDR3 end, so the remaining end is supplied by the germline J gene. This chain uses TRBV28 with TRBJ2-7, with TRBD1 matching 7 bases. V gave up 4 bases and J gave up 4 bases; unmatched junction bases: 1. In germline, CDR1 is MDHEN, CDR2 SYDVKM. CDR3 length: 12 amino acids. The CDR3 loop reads CASSSRGYEQYF. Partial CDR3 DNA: TGTGCCAGCAGTTCCAGGGGGTACGAG.

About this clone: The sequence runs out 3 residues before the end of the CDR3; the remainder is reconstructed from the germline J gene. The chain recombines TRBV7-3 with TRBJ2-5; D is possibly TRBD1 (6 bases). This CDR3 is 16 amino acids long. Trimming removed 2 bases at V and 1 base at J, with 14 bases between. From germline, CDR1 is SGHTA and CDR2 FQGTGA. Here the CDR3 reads CASSLPDRNRQETQYF. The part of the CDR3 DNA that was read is TGTGCCAGCAGCTTACCAGACAGGAACCGCCAAGAGACC. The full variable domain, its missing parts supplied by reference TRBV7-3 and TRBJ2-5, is GAGVSQTPSNKVTEKGKYVELRCDPISGHTALYWYRQSLGQGPEFLIYFQGTGAADDSGLPNDRFFAVRPEGSVSTLKIQRTERGDSAVYLCASSLPDRNRQETQYFGPGTRLLVL.

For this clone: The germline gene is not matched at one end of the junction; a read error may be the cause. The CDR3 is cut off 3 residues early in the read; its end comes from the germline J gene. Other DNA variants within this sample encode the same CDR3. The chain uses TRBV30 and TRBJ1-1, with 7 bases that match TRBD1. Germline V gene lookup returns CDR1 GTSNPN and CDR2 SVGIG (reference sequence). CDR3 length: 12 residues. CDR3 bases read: TGCGCCTGGACAGGTCAGAACACTGAA. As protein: CAWTGQNTE. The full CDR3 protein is CAWTGQNTEAFF.

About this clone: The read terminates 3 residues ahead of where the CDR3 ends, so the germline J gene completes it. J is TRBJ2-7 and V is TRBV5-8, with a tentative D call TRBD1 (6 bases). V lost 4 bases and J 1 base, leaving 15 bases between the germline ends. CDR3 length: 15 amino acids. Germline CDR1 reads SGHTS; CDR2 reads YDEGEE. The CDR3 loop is CASSQKWDTSYEQYF. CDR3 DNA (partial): TGTGCCAGCAGCCAAAAGTGGGACACGTCCTACGAG.

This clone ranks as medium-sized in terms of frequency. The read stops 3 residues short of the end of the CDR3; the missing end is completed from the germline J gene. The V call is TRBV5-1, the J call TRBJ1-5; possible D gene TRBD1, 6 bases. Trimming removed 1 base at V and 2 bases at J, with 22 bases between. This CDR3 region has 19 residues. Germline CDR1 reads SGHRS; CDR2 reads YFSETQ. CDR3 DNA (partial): TGCGCCAGCAGCTTGTTGTTGGGGGCGTCGGATAATGGCAATCAGCCC. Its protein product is CASSLLLGASDNGNQP. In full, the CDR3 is CASSLLLGASDNGNQPQHF.

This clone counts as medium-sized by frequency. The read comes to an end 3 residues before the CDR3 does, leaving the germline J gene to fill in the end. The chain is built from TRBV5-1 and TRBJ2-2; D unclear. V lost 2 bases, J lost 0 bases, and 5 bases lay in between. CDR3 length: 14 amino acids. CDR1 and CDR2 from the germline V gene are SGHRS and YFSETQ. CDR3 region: CASSFSANTGELFF. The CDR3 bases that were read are TGCGCCAGCAGCTTCTCAGCGAACACCGGGGAG.

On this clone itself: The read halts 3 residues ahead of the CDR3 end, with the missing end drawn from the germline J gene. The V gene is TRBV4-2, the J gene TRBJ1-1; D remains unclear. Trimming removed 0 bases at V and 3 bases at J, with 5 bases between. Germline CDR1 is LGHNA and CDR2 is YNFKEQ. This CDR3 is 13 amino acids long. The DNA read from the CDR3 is TGTGCCAGCAGCCAAGACCAGGACACTGAA. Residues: CASSQDQDTE. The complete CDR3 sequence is CASSQDQDTEAFF.

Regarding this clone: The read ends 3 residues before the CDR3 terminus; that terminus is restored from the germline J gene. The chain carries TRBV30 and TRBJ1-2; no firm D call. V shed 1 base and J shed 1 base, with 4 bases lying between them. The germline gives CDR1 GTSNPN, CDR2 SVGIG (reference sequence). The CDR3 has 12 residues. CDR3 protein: CAWSEYNYGYTF. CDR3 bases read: TGTGCCTGGAGTGAATATAACTATGGC.

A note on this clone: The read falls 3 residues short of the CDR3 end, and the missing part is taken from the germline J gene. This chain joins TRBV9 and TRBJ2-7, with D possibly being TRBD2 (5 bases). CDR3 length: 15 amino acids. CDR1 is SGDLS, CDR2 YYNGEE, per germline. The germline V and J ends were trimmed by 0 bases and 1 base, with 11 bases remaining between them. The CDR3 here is CASSVGWTGSYEQYF. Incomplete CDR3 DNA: TGTGCCAGCAGCGTAGGCTGGACTGGTTCCTACGAG.

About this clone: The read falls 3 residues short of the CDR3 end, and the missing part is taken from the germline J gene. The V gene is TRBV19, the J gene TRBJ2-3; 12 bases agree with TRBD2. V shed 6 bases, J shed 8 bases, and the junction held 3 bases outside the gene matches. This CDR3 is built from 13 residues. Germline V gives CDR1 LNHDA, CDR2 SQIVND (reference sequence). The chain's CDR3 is CASRRLAGATQYF. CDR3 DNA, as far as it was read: TGTGCCAGTAGGAGACTAGCGGGAGCTACG.

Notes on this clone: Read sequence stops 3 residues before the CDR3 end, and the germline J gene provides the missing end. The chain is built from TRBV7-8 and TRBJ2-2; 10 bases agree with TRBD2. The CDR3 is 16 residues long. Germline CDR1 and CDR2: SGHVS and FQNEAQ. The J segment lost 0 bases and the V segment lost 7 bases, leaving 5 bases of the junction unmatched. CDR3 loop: CASTLGTSANTGELFF. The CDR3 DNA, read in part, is TGTGCCAGCACCTTGGGGACTAGCGCGAACACCGGGGAG.

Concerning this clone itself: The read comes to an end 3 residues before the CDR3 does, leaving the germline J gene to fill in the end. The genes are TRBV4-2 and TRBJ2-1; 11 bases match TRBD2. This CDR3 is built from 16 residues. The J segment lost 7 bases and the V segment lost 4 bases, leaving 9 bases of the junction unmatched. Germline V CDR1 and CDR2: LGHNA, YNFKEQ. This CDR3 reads CASSRLAGGPGNEQFF. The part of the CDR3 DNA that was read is TGTGCCAGCAGCCGATTAGCGGGAGGGCCGGGAAATGAG.

The chain's CDR3 is CASGQGVQETQYF. CDR3 DNA, as far as it was read: TGTGCCAGTGGACAAGGGGTTCAAGAGACC. V is TRBV19 and J is TRBJ2-5; perhaps TRBD1 as D (5 bases). The CDR3 extends 3 residues past the end of the read, so its final part is completed from the germline J gene. The ends were cut back, 8 bases at V and 2 bases at J, with 12 bases in the middle. Looked up from germline, CDR1 is LNHDA and CDR2 is SQIVND (reference sequence). This CDR3 contains 13 residues.

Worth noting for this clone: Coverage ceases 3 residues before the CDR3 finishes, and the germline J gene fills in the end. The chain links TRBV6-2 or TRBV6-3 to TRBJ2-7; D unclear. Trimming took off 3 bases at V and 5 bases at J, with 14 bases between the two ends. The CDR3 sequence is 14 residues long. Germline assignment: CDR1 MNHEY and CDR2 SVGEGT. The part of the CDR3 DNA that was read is TGTGCCAGCAGTTATCATCTAGATAGACACGAG. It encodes CASSYHLDRHE. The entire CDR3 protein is CASSYHLDRHEQYF.

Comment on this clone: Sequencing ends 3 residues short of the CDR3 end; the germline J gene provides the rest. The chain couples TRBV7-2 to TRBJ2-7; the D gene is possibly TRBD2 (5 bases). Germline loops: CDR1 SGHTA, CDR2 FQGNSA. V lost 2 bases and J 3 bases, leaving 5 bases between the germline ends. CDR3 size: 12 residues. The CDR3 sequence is CASSLTSYEQYF. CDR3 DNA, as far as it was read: TGTGCCAGCAGCTTAACTAGCTACGAG.

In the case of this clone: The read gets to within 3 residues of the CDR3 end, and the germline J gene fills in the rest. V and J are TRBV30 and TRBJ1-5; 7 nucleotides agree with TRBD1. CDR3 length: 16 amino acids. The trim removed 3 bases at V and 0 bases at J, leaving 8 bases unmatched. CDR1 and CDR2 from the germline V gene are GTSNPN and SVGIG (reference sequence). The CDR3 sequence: CAWSLGTDHSNQPQHF. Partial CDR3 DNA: TGTGCCTGGAGCCTCGGGACAGATCATAGCAATCAGCCC.

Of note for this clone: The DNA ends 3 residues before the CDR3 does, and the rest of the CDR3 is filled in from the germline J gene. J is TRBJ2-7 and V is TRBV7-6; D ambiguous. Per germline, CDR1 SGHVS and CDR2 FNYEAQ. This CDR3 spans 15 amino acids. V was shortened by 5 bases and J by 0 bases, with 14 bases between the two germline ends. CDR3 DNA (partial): TGTGCCAGCAGCCCCGGTACAGAACGCTCCTACGAG. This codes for CASSPGTERSYE. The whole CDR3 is CASSPGTERSYEQYF.

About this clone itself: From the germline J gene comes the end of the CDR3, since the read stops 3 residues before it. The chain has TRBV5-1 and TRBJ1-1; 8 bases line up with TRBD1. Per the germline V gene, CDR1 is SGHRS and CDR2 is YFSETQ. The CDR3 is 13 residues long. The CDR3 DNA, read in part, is TGCGCCAGCAGCTTAGGACAGGGAAGTTCT. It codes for CASSLGQGSS. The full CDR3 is CASSLGQGSSAFF.

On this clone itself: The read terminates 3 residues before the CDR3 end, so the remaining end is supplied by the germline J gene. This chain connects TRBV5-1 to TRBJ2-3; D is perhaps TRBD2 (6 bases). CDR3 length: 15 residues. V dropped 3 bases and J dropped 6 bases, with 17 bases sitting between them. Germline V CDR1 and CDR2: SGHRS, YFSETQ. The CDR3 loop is CASSSRGSGEDTQYF. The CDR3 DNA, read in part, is TGCGCCAGCAGCTCTCGGGGTAGCGGTGAGGATACG.

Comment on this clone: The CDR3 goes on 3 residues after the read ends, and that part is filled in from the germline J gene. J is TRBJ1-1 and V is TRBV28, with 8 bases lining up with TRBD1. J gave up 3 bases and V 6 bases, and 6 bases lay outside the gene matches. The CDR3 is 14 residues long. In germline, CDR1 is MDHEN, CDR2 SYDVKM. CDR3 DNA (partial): TGTGCCAGCAGGCAGGGGGCGGTGGACACTGAA. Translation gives CASRQGAVDTE. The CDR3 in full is CASRQGAVDTEAFF.

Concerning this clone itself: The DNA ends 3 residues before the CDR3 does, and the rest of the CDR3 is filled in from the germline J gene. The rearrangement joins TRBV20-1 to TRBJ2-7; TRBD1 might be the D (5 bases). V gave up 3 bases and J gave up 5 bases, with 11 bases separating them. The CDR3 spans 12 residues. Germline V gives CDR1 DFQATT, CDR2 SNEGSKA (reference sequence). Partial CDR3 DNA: TGCAGTGCTAGGGCCAGGGCGGACGAG. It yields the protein CSARARADE. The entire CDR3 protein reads CSARARADEQYF.

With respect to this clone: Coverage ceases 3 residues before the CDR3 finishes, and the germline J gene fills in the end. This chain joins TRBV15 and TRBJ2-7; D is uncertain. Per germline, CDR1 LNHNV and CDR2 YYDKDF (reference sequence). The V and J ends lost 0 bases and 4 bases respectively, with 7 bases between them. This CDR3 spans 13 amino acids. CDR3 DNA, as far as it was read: TGTGCCACCAGCAGAGATCTCTTGTACGAG. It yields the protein CATSRDLLYE. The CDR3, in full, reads CATSRDLLYEQYF.

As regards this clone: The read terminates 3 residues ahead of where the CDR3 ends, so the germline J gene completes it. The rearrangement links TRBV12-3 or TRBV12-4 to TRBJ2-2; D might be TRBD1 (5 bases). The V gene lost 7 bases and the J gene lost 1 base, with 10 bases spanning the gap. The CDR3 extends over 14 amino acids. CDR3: CASNPTENTGELFF. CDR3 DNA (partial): TGTGCCAGCAACCCGACAGAGAACACCGGGGAG.

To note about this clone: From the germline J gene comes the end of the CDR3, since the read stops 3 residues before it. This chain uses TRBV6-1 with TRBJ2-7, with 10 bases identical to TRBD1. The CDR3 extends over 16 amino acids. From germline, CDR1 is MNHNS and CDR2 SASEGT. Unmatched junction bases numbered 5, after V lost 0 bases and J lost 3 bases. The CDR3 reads CASSEAPGQGGYEQYF. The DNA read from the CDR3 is TGTGCCAGCAGTGAAGCTCCTGGACAGGGGGGCTACGAG.

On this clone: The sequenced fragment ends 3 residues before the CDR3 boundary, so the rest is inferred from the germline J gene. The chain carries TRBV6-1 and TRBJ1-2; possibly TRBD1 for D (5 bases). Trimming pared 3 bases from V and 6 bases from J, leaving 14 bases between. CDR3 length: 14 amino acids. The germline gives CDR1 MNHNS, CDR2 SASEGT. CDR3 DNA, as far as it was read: TGTGCCAGCAGTGACGGGGGGGGGTGGGATGGC. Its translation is CASSDGGGWDG. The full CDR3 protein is CASSDGGGWDGYTF.